This T cell receptor (beta chain) is drawn from a study of blood T cell repertoires in COVID-19. Study-level background: COVID-19 samples from acute and convalescent phases originated in the United States, Italy and Spain. The cDNA or gDNA used as material had been derived from T cells, B-cell-depleted T cells, or PBMCs.

Per the study methods: Amplified reference gene primers provided the basis for estimating nucleated cell counts. TCRdb's table, derived via immunoSEQ multiplex PCR, lists solely in-frame clones and lacks some. V, J and clone size reflect that table, while D and trimming were determined from the DNA. This table holds 85,000 to 95,000 clones, around nine tenths found once. The germline V gene encodes CDR1 LGHDT and CDR2 YNNKEL (reference sequence). Losses at the gene ends were 5 bases for V and 6 bases for J; bases not matched to a gene: 8. The CDR3 is 14 residues long. The chain recombines TRBV3-1 (or the pseudogene TRBV3-2) with TRBJ2-7, with TRBD1 identical over 9 bases. The receptor comes from a woman of 80 years or more with acute or convalescent COVID-19. Sequencing was done on a sample of peripheral blood. The CDR3 DNA is TGTGCCAGCAGCTCGGGGACAGGGTGGGGCGAGCAGTACTTC. It codes for CASSSGTGWGEQYF.